This T cell receptor beta chain was obtained from a study of T-cell reconstitution after alpha-beta-depleted transplantation in children. A few counts support this clonotype. The junction had 3 bases not matched to a gene; V was cut back by 6 bases and J by 6 bases. The length of the CDR3 is 14 residues. During its preparation, the TCRbeta library received unique molecular identifiers. TCRdb analysed the PCR reads with MiXCR anew, one entry per CDR3 protein. The sample contains hundreds of thousands of distinct CDR3 sequences, 8% to 9.5% of which appear only once. This chain links TRBV12-3 or TRBV12-4 with TRBJ2-2; TRBD1 aligns across 11 bases. The sequence came from a human donor who donated a stem cell graft to a child with acute lymphoblastic leukemia. The sample was PBMCs from the stem cell graft donor, taken from the stem cell graft. The CDR3 loop is CASSRGQGAGELFF. The CDR3 bases are TGTGCCAGCAGCCGGGGACAGGGGGCCGGGGAGCTGTTTTTT.